The clone carrying this TCR beta chain was seen many times. The data were obtained in a study of T-cell reconstitution after alpha-beta-depleted transplantation in children. The V gene end was trimmed by 2 bases and the J gene end by 4 bases; junction bases not matched to a gene: 3. The CDR3 is 14 amino acids. Unique molecular identifiers were incorporated into the prepared TCRbeta library. One entry per CDR3 protein, called by TCRdb with MiXCR from the PCR reads. This table holds fewer than 120,000 distinct CDR3 sequences, 10% found once. The material was PBMCs from the stem cell graft donor, obtained from the stem cell graft. V gene TRBV12-3 or TRBV12-4 combines with J gene TRBJ1-2; 8 bases fit TRBD1. This sequence was found in a human donor who donated a stem cell graft to a child with acute lymphoblastic leukemia. DNA for the CDR3: TGTGCCAGCAGTTTACAGGGGGCTGGCTATGGCTACACCTTC. This gives the protein CASSLQGAGYGYTF.